What follows describes a single TCR beta chain. This clone was counted a single time. It lacks a known antigen. Base quality data are lacking; no much larger clone is found one base away. This sample is part of a study of shared clonotypes between healthy human individuals (dated by TCRdb to the early 2020s). At the level of the whole study: Three men and two women, aged 18 to 49 years, made up the cohort. The study deeply sequenced blood TCR repertoires of about 5 healthy adults to estimate repertoire size and the extent of clonotype sharing between individuals. Different laboratories and diverse techniques were used to prepare libraries and sequence TCR repertoires, to increase sequencing depth and limit assay-specific biases. Each donor's leukapheresis produced roughly between about 0.85 and 10 billion PBMCs.

Donors were healthy HIV-negative adults with no recently reported acute infections or vaccinations. Every donor was a Caucasian adult living in Nashville, Tennessee, USA. In the unsorted samples, some 94 million PBMCs were counted, and genomic DNA was extracted using the QIAamp DNA Blood Mini kit. Blood was collected by leukapheresis, and PBMCs were isolated by Ficoll-Histopaque density gradient centrifugation and then cryopreserved in liquid nitrogen vapor phase. Using the deep immunoSEQ assay, TCR CDR3 regions were amplified from genomic DNA by multiplex PCR. Extracted genomic DNA from each cell subset was spread evenly across all wells of several immunoSEQ 96-well plates, with each plate serving as a replicate. For unsorted PBMC, 300 ng genomic DNA, equal to 30,000 or so T cell genomes, was loaded into each replicate PCR. Ten immunoSEQ deep assay plates were used to sequence unsorted PBMC genomic DNA. Purified libraries were quantified with a Qubit 3.0 fluorometer, sized on a Bioanalyzer 2100, and re-quantified with the KAPA Library Quantification kit. Each immunoSEQ 96-well plate was sequenced on its own single-read 150-cycle Illumina NextSeq 550 flow cell. Regarding the original processing steps: Because the immunoSEQ output included only junctional sequences and no quality scores, the filtering could not be the same as the filtering used for full-length reads. To assign V/J genes and CDR3, sequences were annotated using PyIR, a Python wrapper for IgBLAST v1.9, with IMGT germline references. Reads were filtered out if the reads had weak V/J assignments (E-value above 1e-6), no CDR3, stop codons, out-of-frame junctions, or ambiguous translated residues. V3J clonotypes were defined by identical inferred V gene, J gene, and CDR3 amino acid sequence. Percentage overlap between repertoires was calculated by dividing the number of shared unique clonotypes by the size of the smaller repertoire. Repertoire richness was assessed with RTK rarefaction, the Chao1 estimator, and Recon v2.1 estimates of unobserved clonotypes. Held by TCRdb, this immuneACCESS table contains in-frame sequences only and omits some clones. Under half of the omission traces to an unresolved V gene where checked; the cause of the rest is unknown. V, J and clone size reflect that table, while D and trimming were determined from the DNA. This sample gives about half a million clones in total; about four fifths of them show up just once. Over 10% of the sample is taken by the ten largest.

From the germline V gene, CDR1 is SGHRS and CDR2 is YFSETQ. Inclusive of the bounding cysteine and phenylalanine, the CDR3 is 16 residues long. Only CDR3 DNA is held: 48 bases, read in frame from base 1. V and J are trimmed by 4 bases and 5 bases, and the gene matches miss 14 bases of the junction. On the study overall, not on this receptor specifically: Pairwise subsampling indicated that sequencing depth was expected to affect the degree of clonotype sharing among donors. The small number of donors limited the genetic and exposure-history diversity represented. Sampling was limited to blood, and TCR repertoires in tissue likely differ from TCR repertoires in blood.

This TCR was recovered from a woman in her thirties or forties in good health. Some clones in this sample may be carry-over from other donors' samples. The specimen was PBMCs. The chain employs TRBV5-1 and TRBJ1-2; 7 junctional bases match TRBD1. The DNA is as follows: TGCGCCAGCAGCCCCGAGGGGGCCGGGACGAGATATGGCTACACCTTC. Its translation is CASSPEGAGTRYGYTF.